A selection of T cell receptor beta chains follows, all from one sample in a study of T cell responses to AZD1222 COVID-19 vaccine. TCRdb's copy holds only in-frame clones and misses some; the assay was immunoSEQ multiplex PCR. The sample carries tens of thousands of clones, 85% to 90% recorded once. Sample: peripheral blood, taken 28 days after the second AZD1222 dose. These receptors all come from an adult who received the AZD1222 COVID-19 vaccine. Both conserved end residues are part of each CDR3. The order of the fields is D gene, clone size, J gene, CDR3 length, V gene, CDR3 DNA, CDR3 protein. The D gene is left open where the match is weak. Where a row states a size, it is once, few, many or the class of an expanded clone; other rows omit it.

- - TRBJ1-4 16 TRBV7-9 TGTGCCAGCAGCTTAGGGGGGAGGCAGGGTAATGAAAAACTGTTTTTT CASSLGGRQGNEKLFF
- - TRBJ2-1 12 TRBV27 TGTGCCAGCAGAGGACAGTACAATGAGCAGTTCTTC CASRGQYNEQFF
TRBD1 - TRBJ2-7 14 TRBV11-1 TGTGCCAGCAGCTTGAACAGGGGCCCGTACGAGCAGTACTTC CASSLNRGPYEQYF
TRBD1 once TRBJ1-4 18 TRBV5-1 TGCGCCAGCAGGCCTGCACGGACAGGGGCTGGAACTAATGAAAAACTGTTTTTT CASRPARTGAGTNEKLFF
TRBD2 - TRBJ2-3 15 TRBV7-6 TGTGCCAGCAGCTTAGCTGGGGGGGACACAGATACGCAGTATTTT CASSLAGGDTDTQYF
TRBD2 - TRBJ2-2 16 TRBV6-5 TGTGCCAGCAGTTACTCCCCTAGCGGGGGGACCGGGGAGCTGTTTTTT CASSYSPSGGTGELFF
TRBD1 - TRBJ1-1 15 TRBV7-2 TGTGCCAGCAGCTTGACCGGGACAGGGGGCACTGAAGCTTTCTTT CASSLTGTGGTEAFF
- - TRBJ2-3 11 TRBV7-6 TGTGCCAGCAGTTTAACAGATACGCAGTATTTT CASSLTDTQYF
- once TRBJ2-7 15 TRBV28 TGTGCCAGCAGTTCCCTGGGGGTCACGGGACACGAGCAGTACTTC CASSSLGVTGHEQYF
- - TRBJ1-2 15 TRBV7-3 TGTGCCAGCAGCTTAGTGGCGGGAGGGAACTATGGCTACACCTTC CASSLVAGGNYGYTF
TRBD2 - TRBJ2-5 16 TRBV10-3 TGTGCCACCTGCGCCGTAGCGGGGGAGCTCCAAGAGACCCAGTACTTC CATCAVAGELQETQYF
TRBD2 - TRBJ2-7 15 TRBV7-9 TGTGCCAGCAGCCTAGTGACTAGCGGATCCTACGAGCAGTACTTC CASSLVTSGSYEQYF